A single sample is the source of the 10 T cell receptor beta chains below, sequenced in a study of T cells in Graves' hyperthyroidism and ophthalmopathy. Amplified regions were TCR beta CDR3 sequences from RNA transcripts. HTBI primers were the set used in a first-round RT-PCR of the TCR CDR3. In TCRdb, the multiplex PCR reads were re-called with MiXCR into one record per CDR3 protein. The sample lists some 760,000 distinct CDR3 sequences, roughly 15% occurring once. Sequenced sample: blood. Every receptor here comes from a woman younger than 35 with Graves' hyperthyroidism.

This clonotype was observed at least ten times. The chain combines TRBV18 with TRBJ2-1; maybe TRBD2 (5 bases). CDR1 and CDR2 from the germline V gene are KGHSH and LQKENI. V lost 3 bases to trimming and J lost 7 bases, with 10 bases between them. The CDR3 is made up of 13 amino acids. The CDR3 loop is CASSPYGSNEQFF. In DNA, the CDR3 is TGTGCCAGCTCACCGTATGGGAGTAATGAGCAGTTCTTC.

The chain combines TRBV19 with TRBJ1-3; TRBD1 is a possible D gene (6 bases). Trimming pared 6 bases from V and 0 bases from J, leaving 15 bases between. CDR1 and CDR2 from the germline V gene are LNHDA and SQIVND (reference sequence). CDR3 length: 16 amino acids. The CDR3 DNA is TGTGCCAGTAGGAGAGGCGGACAGAGCTCTGGAAACACCATATATTTT. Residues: CASRRGGQSSGNTIYF.

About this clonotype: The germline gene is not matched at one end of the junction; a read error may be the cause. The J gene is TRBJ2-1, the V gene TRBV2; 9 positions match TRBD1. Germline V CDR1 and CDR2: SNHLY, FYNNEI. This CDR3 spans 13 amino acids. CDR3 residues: CASSVYRGPEQLF. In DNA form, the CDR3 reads TGTGCCAGCAGTGTTTACAGGGGGCCTGAGCAGCTCTTC. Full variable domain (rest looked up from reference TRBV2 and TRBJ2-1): EPEVTQTPSHQVTQMGQEVILRCVPISNHLYFYWYRQILGQKVEFLVSFYNNEISEKSEIFDDQFSVERPDGSNFTLKIRSTKLEDSAMYFCASSVYRGPEQLFGPGTRLTVL.

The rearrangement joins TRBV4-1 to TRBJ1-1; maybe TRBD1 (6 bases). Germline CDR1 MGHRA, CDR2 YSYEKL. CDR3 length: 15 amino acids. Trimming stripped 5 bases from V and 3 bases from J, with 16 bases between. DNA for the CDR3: TGCGCCAGCAGCGTCCGAGGGGGGAGGTACACTGAAGCTTTCTTT. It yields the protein CASSVRGGRYTEAFF.

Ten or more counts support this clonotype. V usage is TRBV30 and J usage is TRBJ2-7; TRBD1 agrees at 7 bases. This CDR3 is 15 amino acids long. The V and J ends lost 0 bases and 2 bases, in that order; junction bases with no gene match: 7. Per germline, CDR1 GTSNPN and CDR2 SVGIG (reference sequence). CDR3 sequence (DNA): TGTGCCTGGAGTGTACGGGACAGCCGGACCTACGAGCAGTACTTC. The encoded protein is CAWSVRDSRTYEQYF.

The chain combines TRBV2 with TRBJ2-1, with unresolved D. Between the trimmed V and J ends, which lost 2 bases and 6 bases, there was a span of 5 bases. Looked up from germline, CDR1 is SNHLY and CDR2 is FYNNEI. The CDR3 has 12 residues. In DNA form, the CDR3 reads TGTGCCAGCAGTGAATTTGGCAATGAGCAGTTCTTC. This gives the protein CASSEFGNEQFF. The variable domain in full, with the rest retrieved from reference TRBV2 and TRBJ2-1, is EPEVTQTPSHQVTQMGQEVILRCVPISNHLYFYWYRQILGQKVEFLVSFYNNEISEKSEIFDDQFSVERPDGSNFTLKIRSTKLEDSAMYFCASSEFGNEQFFGPGTRLTVL.

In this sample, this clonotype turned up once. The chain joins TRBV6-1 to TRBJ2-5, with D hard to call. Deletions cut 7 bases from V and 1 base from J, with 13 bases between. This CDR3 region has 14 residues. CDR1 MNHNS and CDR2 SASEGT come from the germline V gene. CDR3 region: CASNDGRPQETQYF. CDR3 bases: TGTGCCAGCAACGATGGGCGACCCCAAGAGACCCAGTACTTC.

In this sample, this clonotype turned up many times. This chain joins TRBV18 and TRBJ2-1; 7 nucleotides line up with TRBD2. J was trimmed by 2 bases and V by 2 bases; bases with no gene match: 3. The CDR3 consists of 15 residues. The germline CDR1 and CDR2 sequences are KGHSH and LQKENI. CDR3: CASSPTSDTYNEQFF. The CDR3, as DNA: TGTGCCAGCTCACCAACTAGCGACACCTACAATGAGCAGTTCTTC.

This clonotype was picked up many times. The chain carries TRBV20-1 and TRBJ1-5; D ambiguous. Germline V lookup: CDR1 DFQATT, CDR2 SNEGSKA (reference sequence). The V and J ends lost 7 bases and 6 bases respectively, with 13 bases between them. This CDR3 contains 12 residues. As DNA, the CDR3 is TGCAGTGTAGGGAAGGCAGGTCAGCCCCAGCATTTT. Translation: CSVGKAGQPQHF.

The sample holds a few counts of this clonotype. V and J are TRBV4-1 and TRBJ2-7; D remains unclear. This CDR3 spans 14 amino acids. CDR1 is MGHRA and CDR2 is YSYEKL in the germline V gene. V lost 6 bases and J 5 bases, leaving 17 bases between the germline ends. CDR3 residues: CASRNEVWVDEQYF. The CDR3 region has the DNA TGCGCCAGCAGGAACGAGGTTTGGGTAGACGAGCAGTACTTC.